This passage covers 20 T cell receptor beta chains from one sample sequenced in a study of blood T cell repertoires in COVID-19. Profiled with immunoSEQ multiplex PCR; TCRdb holds only in-frame clones, not every one. The profile covers a few hundred thousand clones, with approximately 78% appearing a single time and about 5% taken by the ten largest. Sequences were obtained from PBMCs or T cells enriched from blood (not recorded which). The origin of the receptors is a middle-aged man who had been exposed to COVID-19.

J is TRBJ1-1 and V is TRBV2; perhaps TRBD1 as D (5 bases). This CDR3 contains 13 residues. The V end was cut by 10 bases, the J end by 8 bases, with 20 bases between. Germline V gene data show CDR1 as SNHLY and CDR2 as FYNNEI. The CDR3 loop is CANLESGAGEAFF. As DNA, the CDR3 is TGTGCCAACCTTGAGTCGGGCGCAGGGGAAGCTTTCTTT.

The chain is built from TRBV7-8 and TRBJ2-2; the D gene is possibly TRBD2 (6 bases). V lost 2 bases, J lost 0 bases, and 13 bases lay in between. This CDR3 has 17 residues. Germline V gene data show CDR1 as SGHVS and CDR2 as FQNEAQ. The chain's CDR3 is CASSLSSGRTNTGELFF. Written as DNA, the CDR3 is TGTGCCAGCAGCTTAAGTAGCGGACGAACGAACACCGGGGAGCTGTTTTTT.

The V call is TRBV6-5, the J call TRBJ1-2; 7 nucleotides align to TRBD1. The CDR3 has 13 residues. J gave up 8 bases and V 2 bases, and 5 bases lay outside the gene matches. Germline assignment: CDR1 MNHEY and CDR2 SVGAGI. CDR3 in DNA: TGTGCCAGCAGTTACCATGACAGGGACGGCTACACCTTC. It specifies CASSYHDRDGYTF.

This clone was picked up one time. The chain is built from TRBV2 and TRBJ1-1; 9 bases are shared with TRBD1. The CDR3 is made up of 12 amino acids. The V gene's germline CDR1 is SNHLY and CDR2 FYNNEI. Losses at the gene ends were 11 bases for V and 4 bases for J; bases not matched to a gene: 5. CDR3: CAGNRGRTEAFF. CDR3 bases: TGTGCCGGGAACAGGGGGCGCACTGAAGCTTTCTTT.

The chain is built from TRBV6-5 and TRBJ2-3, with D possibly TRBD2 on 5 matching bases. V was pared by 7 bases and J by 4 bases, with 9 bases between. CDR3 length equals 12 residues. Germline V gene lookup returns CDR1 MNHEY and CDR2 SVGAGI. As DNA, the CDR3 is TGTGCCAGCACCTCGGAGGCAGATACGCAGTATTTT. Its protein product is CASTSEADTQYF.

The count of this clone is one. This chain connects TRBV7-3 to TRBJ2-1; a weak D match, TRBD2 (5 bases). The V and J ends lost 5 bases and 2 bases respectively, with 10 bases between them. CDR1 is SGHTA and CDR2 is FQGTGA in the germline V gene. This CDR3 spans 14 amino acids. CDR3 region: CASSPGLAYNEQFF. The CDR3 DNA follows: TGTGCCAGCAGCCCGGGGTTGGCCTACAATGAGCAGTTCTTC.

This rearrangement joins TRBV30 to TRBJ1-1; TRBD1 is a possible D gene (6 bases). Between the trimmed V and J ends, which lost 7 bases and 5 bases, there was a span of 14 bases. There are 12 residues in the CDR3. Germline V CDR1 and CDR2: GTSNPN, SVGIG (reference sequence). CDR3 region: CAYYNRATEAFF. CDR3 coding DNA: TGTGCCTACTACAACAGGGCAACTGAAGCTTTCTTT.

The genes are TRBV30 and TRBJ1-2; 7 nucleotides agree with TRBD1. CDR3 size: 16 residues. The J segment lost 4 bases and the V segment lost 2 bases, leaving 13 bases of the junction unmatched. Germline values: CDR1 GTSNPN, CDR2 SVGIG (reference sequence). The CDR3 protein is CAWSKPGQSIIYGYTF. CDR3 sequence (DNA): TGTGCCTGGAGTAAACCGGGACAGAGCATAATCTATGGCTACACCTTC.

This clone was detected only a few times. The V call is TRBV11-3, the J call TRBJ2-1, with 10 bases fitting TRBD2. Germline trimming cut 2 bases from V and 10 bases from J; bases unmatched to any gene: 8. CDR1 is SGHNT and CDR2 is YENEEA in the germline V gene. This CDR3 has 15 residues. The CDR3: CASSLSLAGADEQFF. The CDR3 DNA sequence: TGTGCCAGCAGCTTATCTCTAGCGGGAGCCGACGAGCAGTTCTTC.

V gene TRBV7-3 combines with J gene TRBJ1-1; no definite D call. Trimming removed 5 bases from V and 4 bases from J, with 11 bases in between. The germline gives CDR1 SGHTA, CDR2 FQGTGA. The CDR3 spans 13 residues. In DNA form, the CDR3 reads TGTGCCAGCAGCACGATGGAGAGCACTGAAGCTTTCTTT. Translation: CASSTMESTEAFF.

The chain has TRBV11-2 and TRBJ2-6; weak D call: TRBD1 (5 bases). The V end lost 8 bases, the J end lost 4 bases, and 15 bases lay between the germline ends. Germline CDR1 is SGHAT and CDR2 is FQNNGV. CDR3 length: 15 amino acids. As DNA, the CDR3 is TGTGCCAGCCTGACAGTGGGCGTCGGGGCCAACGTCCTGACTTTC. It specifies CASLTVGVGANVLTF.

V and J are TRBV2 and TRBJ2-7; TRBD2 aligns across 9 bases. The CDR3 spans 12 residues. The trim removed 9 bases at V and 7 bases at J, leaving 7 bases unmatched. Germline V gene lookup returns CDR1 SNHLY and CDR2 FYNNEI. For the CDR3, the DNA is TGTGCCAGTTGCCCACTAGCGGGTGAGCAGTACTTC. Protein sequence: CASCPLAGEQYF.

This clone came up once. The junction and the germline gene differ at one end; a read error may be behind it. This sequence joins TRBV7-7 and TRBJ2-2; a possible D gene is TRBD2 (7 bases). CDR3 length equals 15 residues. In germline, CDR1 is SSHAT, CDR2 FNYEAQ (reference sequence). The CDR3 bases are TGTGCTAGCAGCTTAGAGGCGGGGGCCACCGGGGAGCTGTTTTTT. This translates into CASSLEAGATGELFF.

V usage is TRBV5-4 and J usage is TRBJ1-2, with 7 bases aligning to TRBD1. CDR1 and CDR2 (germline): SGHNT, YYREEE (reference sequence). This CDR3 is 14 amino acids long. V lost 0 bases, J lost 7 bases, and 6 bases stayed unmatched. The CDR3 loop is CASSLEGAPSGYTF. In nucleotides, the CDR3 is TGTGCCAGCAGCTTGGAGGGGGCGCCGAGTGGCTACACCTTC.

This sequence joins TRBV20-1 and TRBJ2-7, with TRBD2 as a possible D gene (6 bases). Germline CDR1 reads DFQATT; CDR2 reads SNEGSKA (reference sequence). Trimming pared 3 bases from V and 3 bases from J, leaving 15 bases between. The CDR3 is 14 residues long. CDR3 sequence reads: CSASTAGTYYEQYF. The CDR3, as DNA: TGCAGTGCTAGTACAGCCGGGACTTACTACGAGCAGTACTTC.

The chain couples TRBV14 to TRBJ2-1; D gene ambiguous. The CDR3 has 12 amino acids. V lost 4 bases to trimming and J lost 7 bases, with 8 bases between them. Germline V lookup: CDR1 SGHDN, CDR2 FVKESK. CDR3 sequence: CASSPLTNEQFF. DNA for the CDR3: TGTGCCAGCAGCCCGCTGACAAATGAGCAGTTCTTC.

The V gene is TRBV24-1, the J gene TRBJ1-6; no clear D. Between the trimmed V and J ends, which lost 11 bases and 7 bases, there was a span of 5 bases. From germline, CDR1 is KGHDR and CDR2 SFDVKD. The CDR3 runs 10 residues. In nucleotides, the CDR3 is TGTGCCATACAGAATTCACCCCTCCACTTT. This codes for CAIQNSPLHF.

This chain uses TRBV3-1 (or the pseudogene TRBV3-2) with TRBJ2-7, with 15 bases lining up with TRBD2. J gave up 0 bases and V 4 bases, and 4 bases lay outside the gene matches. Germline assignment: CDR1 LGHDT and CDR2 YNNKEL (reference sequence). The CDR3 has 17 amino acids. In nucleotides, the CDR3 is TGTGCCAGCAGCCCGGGACTAGCGGGGGGAATCTCCTACGAGCAGTACTTC. Protein sequence: CASSPGLAGGISYEQYF.

The chain employs TRBV5-1 and TRBJ1-2; TRBD1 is a possible D gene (5 bases). The CDR3 is made up of 13 amino acids. Trimming removed 5 bases at V and 8 bases at J, with 16 bases between. Germline CDR1 reads SGHRS; CDR2 reads YFSETQ. Here the CDR3 reads CASSSRGGGGYTF. In DNA form, the CDR3 reads TGCGCCAGCAGTTCTAGGGGAGGCGGCGGCTACACCTTC. Supplemented by reference TRBV5-1 and TRBJ1-2, the full variable domain reads KAGVTQTPRYLIKTRGQQVTLSCSPISGHRSVSWYQQTPGQGLQFLFEYFSETQRNKGNFPGRFSGRQFSNSRSEMNVSTLELGDSALYLCASSSRGGGGYTFGSGTRLTVV.

This chain uses TRBV9 with TRBJ1-6; D not resolved. Germline V gene data show CDR1 as SGDLS and CDR2 as YYNGEE. The V end lost 4 bases, the J end lost 0 bases, and 17 bases lay between the germline ends. The CDR3 has 18 amino acids. As DNA, the CDR3 is TGTGCCAGCAGCTTGCGCGATACACGGAGCTCCTATAATTCACCCCTCCACTTT. Translated, it gives CASSLRDTRSSYNSPLHF.